Each of the 5 T cell receptor beta chains below was sequenced from the same sample in a study of shared clonotypes between healthy human individuals. Assay: immunoSEQ multiplex PCR; the TCRdb copy retains only in-frame clones and omits some. The table has 1.6 million or so clones, around 98.5% seen once; the top ten hold about 0.35%. The sequenced sample was naive CD4+ T cells sorted from blood. Noted subset: CD45RA+ positively selected. Receptors were obtained from a young man in good health.

DNA for the CDR3: TGCAGCGTTGATCTTCCGGGACAAATCTATGGCTACACCTTC. Translation gives CSVDLPGQIYGYTF. The chain uses TRBV29-1 and TRBJ1-2; D is possibly TRBD1 (6 bases). The CDR3 consists of 14 residues. In germline, CDR1 is SQVTM, CDR2 ANQGSEA. The V gene lost 3 bases and the J gene lost 4 bases, with 15 bases spanning the gap.

V usage is TRBV2 and J usage is TRBJ2-2; D remains unclear. The germline CDR1 and CDR2 sequences are SNHLY and FYNNEI. The CDR3 is 12 residues long. V gave up 5 bases and J gave up 6 bases, with 7 bases separating them. In DNA form, the CDR3 reads TGTGCCAGCAGTATCGACTCCGGGGAGCTGTTTTTT. It yields the protein CASSIDSGELFF.

DNA of the CDR3: TGTGCCAGCAGAGATTCAAGGGGCAATCAGCCCCAGCATTTT. This codes for CASRDSRGNQPQHF. The rearrangement joins TRBV6-6 to TRBJ1-5; D call uncertain. V was clipped by 6 bases and J by 2 bases, with 11 bases between them. The CDR3 extends over 14 amino acids. Germline lookup yields CDR1 MNHNY and CDR2 SVGAGI (reference sequence).

The J gene is TRBJ2-7, the V gene TRBV7-6; a possible D gene is TRBD1 (6 bases). The CDR3 runs 16 residues. V was pared by 4 bases and J by 0 bases, with 16 bases between. Germline V gives CDR1 SGHVS, CDR2 FNYEAQ. The CDR3 region is CASSSLQGPSSYEQYF. The CDR3, as DNA: TGTGCCAGCAGCTCATTACAGGGACCCTCCTCCTACGAGCAGTACTTC. The entire variable domain, with the rest obtained from reference TRBV7-6 and TRBJ2-7, is as follows: GAGVSQSPRYKVTKRGQDVALRCDPISGHVSLYWYRQALGQGPEFLTYFNYEAQQDKSGLPNDRFSAERPEGSISTLTIQRTEQRDSAMYRCASSSLQGPSSYEQYFGPGTRLTVT.

Regarding this clone: The identical CDR3 is also encoded by other nucleotide sequences in the sample. The chain combines TRBV7-2 with TRBJ2-3; TRBD1 might be the D (6 bases). Trimming took off 1 base at V and 3 bases at J, with 11 bases between the two ends. This CDR3 contains 15 residues. Germline lookup yields CDR1 SGHTA and CDR2 FQGNSA. The CDR3 sequence is CASSLVPRGTDTQYF. The CDR3, as DNA: TGTGCCAGCAGCTTAGTTCCCAGGGGAACAGATACGCAGTATTTT.